This T cell receptor (beta chain) was recorded in a study of CD8+CD57+ T cells in acquired aplastic anemia. As concerns this clonotype: A much bigger clone sits one base away, suggesting this may be a read error.

TCR beta VDJ and CDR3 profiling used genomic DNA as template. MiXCR, applied by TCRdb to the reads, yields one record per CDR3 protein. The sample consists of 150,000 to 200,000 distinct CDR3 sequences, 35% to 55% of them appearing once. V was trimmed by 6 bases and J by 2 bases, leaving 14 bases between them. The CDR3 loop spans 15 amino acids. Per the germline V gene, CDR1 is MNHNS and CDR2 is SASEGT. Sequencing input: sorted CD4+, CD8+, or CD8+CD57+ T cells (not recorded which) from PBMCs. This sequence was found in a human donor in good health. The gene calls are TRBV6-1 and TRBJ1-3, with unresolved D. The CDR3 coding sequence is TGTGCCAGCAGCCGGGGTGGACCGGCTGGAAACACCATATATTTT. Residues: CASSRGGPAGNTIYF.